This paragraph covers one TCR beta chain sequence. Under the authors' procedure: Reference gene primer amplification gave estimated nucleated cell counts. TCRdb's table, derived via immunoSEQ multiplex PCR, lists solely in-frame clones and lacks some. Clonal size and the V and J genes are those of that table, whereas D and trimming came from the DNA. The repertoire has 150,000 to 200,000 clones, about 88% of them found once; the top ten carry around 1.9%. The entry originates in a study of blood T cell repertoires in COVID-19. About the research overall: Material from acute and convalescent COVID-19 was sourced from the United States, Italy and Spain. In each case, the material was cDNA or gDNA derived from T cells, B-cell-depleted T cells, or PBMCs.

The J segment lost 8 bases and the V segment lost 4 bases, leaving 14 bases of the junction unmatched. The CDR3 contains 16 residues. CDR1 and CDR2 (germline): SGHVS, FNYEAQ. The source is a man aged 70-80 years with active or convalescent COVID-19. This chain links TRBV7-6 with TRBJ1-1; 9 bases align to TRBD1. Sample: peripheral blood. CDR3 coding DNA: TGTGCCAGCAGCTCCAACCGGGACAGGGTTTTTACCGAAGCTTTCTTT. Amino acid sequence: CASSSNRDRVFTEAFF.